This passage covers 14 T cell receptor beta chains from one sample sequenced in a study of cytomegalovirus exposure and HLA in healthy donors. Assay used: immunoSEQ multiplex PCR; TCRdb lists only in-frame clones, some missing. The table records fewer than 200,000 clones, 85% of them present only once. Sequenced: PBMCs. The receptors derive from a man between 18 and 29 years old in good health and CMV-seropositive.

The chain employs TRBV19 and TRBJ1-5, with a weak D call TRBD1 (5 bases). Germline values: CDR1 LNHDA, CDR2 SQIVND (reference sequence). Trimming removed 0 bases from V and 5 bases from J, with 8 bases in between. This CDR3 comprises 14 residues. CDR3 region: CASSIEQGYQPQHF. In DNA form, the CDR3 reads TGTGCCAGTAGTATAGAGCAGGGATATCAGCCCCAGCATTTT.

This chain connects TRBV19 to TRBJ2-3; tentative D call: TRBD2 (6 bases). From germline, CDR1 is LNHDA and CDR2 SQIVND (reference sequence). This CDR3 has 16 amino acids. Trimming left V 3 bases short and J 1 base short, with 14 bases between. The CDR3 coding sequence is TGTGCCAGTAGTATCGGGACTGGGTGGGGCACAGATACGCAGTATTTT. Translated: CASSIGTGWGTDTQYF.

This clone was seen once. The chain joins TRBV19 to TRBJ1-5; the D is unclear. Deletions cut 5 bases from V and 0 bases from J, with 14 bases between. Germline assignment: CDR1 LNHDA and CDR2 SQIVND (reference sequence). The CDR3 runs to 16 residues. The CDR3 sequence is CASSARIVYSNQPQHF. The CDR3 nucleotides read TGTGCCAGTAGTGCCAGGATAGTCTATAGCAATCAGCCCCAGCATTTT.

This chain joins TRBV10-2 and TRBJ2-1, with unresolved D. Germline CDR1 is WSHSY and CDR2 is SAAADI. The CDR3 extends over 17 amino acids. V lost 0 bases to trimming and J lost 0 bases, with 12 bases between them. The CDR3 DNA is TGCGCCAGCAGTGAGTCCTCCGGTCCTAGCTCCTACAATGAGCAGTTCTTC. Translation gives CASSESSGPSSYNEQFF.

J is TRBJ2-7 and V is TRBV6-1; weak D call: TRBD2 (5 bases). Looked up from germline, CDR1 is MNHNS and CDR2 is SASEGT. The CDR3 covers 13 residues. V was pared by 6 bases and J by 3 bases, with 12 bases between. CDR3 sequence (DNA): TGTGCCAGCAGGGTGGGGAGAGGCTACGAGCAGTACTTC. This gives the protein CASRVGRGYEQYF.

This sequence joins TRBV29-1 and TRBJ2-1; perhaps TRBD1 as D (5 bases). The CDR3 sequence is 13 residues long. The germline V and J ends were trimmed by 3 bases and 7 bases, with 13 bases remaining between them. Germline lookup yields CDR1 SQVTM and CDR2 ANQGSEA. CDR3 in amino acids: CSVDERGRNEQFF. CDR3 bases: TGCAGCGTTGATGAAAGGGGAAGGAATGAGCAGTTCTTC.

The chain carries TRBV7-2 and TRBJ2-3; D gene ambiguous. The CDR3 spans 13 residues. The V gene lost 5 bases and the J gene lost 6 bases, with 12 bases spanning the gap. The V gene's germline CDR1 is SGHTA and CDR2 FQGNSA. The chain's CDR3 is CASSPRGRDTQYF. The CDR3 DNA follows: TGTGCCAGCAGCCCTCGCGGTCGGGATACGCAGTATTTT.

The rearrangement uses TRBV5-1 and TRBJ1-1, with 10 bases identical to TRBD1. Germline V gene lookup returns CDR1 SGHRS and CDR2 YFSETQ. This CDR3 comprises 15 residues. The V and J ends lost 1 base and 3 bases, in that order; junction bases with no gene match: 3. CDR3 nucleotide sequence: TGCGCCAGCAGCTTGCAAGGGACAGGGGACACTGAAGCTTTCTTT. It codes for CASSLQGTGDTEAFF.

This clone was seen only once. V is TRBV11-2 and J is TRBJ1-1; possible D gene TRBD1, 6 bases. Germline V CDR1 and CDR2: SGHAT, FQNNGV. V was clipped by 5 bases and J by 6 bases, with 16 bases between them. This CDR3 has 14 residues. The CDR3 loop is CASSRPRGGPEAFF. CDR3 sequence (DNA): TGTGCCAGCAGCCGACCGCGGGGGGGGCCTGAAGCTTTCTTT.

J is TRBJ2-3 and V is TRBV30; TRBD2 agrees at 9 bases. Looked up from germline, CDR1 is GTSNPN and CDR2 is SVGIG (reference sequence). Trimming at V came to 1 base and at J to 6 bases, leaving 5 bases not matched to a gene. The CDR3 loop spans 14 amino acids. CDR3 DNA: TGTGCCTGGAGTGGGTCTAGCGGGGTGGATACGCAGTATTTT. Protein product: CAWSGSSGVDTQYF.

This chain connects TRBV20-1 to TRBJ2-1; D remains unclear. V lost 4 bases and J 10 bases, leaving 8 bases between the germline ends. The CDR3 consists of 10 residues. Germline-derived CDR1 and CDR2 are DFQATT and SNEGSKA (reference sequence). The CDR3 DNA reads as TGCAGTGCTAAATTCGGGGAGCAGTTCTTC. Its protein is CSAKFGEQFF.

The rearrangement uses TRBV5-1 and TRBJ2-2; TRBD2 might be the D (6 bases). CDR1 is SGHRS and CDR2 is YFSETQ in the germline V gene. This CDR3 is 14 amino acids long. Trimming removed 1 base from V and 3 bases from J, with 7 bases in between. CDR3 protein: CASSLSGDTGELFF. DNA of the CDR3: TGCGCCAGCAGCTTGTCGGGGGACACCGGGGAGCTGTTTTTT.

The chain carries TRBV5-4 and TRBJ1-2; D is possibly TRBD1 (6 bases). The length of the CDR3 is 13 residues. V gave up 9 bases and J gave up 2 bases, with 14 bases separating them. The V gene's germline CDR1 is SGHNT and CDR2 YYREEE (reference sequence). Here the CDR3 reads CATTGGGNYGYTF. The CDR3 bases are TGTGCCACCACGGGGGGGGGCAACTATGGCTACACCTTC.

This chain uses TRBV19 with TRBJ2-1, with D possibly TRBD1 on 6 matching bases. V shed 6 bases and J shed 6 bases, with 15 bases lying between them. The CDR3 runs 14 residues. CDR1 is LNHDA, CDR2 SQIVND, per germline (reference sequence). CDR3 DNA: TGTGCCAGTAGGAGTTTCCAAGGGGGCAATGAGCAGTTCTTC. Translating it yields CASRSFQGGNEQFF.